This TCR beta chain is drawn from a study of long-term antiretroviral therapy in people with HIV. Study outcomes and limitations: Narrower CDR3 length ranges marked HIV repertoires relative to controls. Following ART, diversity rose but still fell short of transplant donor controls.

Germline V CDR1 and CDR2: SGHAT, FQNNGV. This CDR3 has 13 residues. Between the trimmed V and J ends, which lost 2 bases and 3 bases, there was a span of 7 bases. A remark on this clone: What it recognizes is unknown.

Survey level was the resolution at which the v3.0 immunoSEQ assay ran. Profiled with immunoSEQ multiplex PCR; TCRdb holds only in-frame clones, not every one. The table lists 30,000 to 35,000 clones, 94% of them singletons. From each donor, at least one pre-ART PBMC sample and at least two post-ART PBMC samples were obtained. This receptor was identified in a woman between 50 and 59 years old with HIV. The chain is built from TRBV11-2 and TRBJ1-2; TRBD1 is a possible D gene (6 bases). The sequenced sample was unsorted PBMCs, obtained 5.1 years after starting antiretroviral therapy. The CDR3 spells CASSLKGDYGYTF. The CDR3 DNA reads TGTGCCAGCAGCTTAAAGGGGGACTATGGCTACACCTTC.